Each of the 8 T cell receptor beta chains below was sequenced from the same sample in a study of T-cell reconstitution after alpha-beta-depleted transplantation in children. Preparation of the TCRbeta library involved a method that used unique molecular identifiers. MiXCR, applied by TCRdb to the PCR reads, yields one record per CDR3 protein. Of about 580,000 distinct CDR3 sequences detected, 23% appear once; the ten largest clones hold roughly 15%. Sequenced here: PBMCs, mostly from graft donor cells, sampled 360 days after TCRalphabeta/CD19-depleted stem cell transplant. The receptors were sampled from a boy younger than two who had a stem cell transplant for acute myeloid leukemia, so the T cells may come from the graft donor.

This clonotype has a count of ten or more. The chain employs TRBV3-1 and TRBJ2-6; D not certain. CDR3 length equals 14 residues. Trimming cost V 1 base and J 7 bases, with 8 bases left between them. The V gene's germline CDR1 is LGHDT and CDR2 YNNKEL (reference sequence). The DNA for the CDR3 is TGTGCCAGCAGCCAAGGATTTGGCGCCAACGTCCTGACTTTC. Residues: CASSQGFGANVLTF.

The chain has TRBV7-9 and TRBJ1-1, with D perhaps TRBD1 (6 bases). The CDR3 consists of 15 residues. The V gene lost 0 bases and the J gene lost 1 base, with 9 bases spanning the gap. The germline CDR1 and CDR2 sequences are SEHNR and FQNEAQ (reference sequence). Written as DNA, the CDR3 is TGTGCCAGCAGCTTAGCAAAAGGGGGGAACACTGAAGCTTTCTTT. Amino acid sequence: CASSLAKGGNTEAFF.

A note on this clonotype: A much larger clone differs by one base, so this may be a read error. The chain has TRBV20-1 and TRBJ1-6; D gene uncertain. CDR1 DFQATT and CDR2 SNEGSKA come from the germline V gene (reference sequence). Trimming pared 1 base from V and 2 bases from J, leaving 6 bases between. This CDR3 is 14 amino acids long. CDR3 in amino acids: CSARGVAYNSPLHF. The CDR3 nucleotides are TGCAGTGCTAGAGGGGTCGCCTATAATTCACCCCTCCACTTT.

The V gene is TRBV5-5, the J gene TRBJ2-7, with TRBD2 as a possible D gene (6 bases). Germline assignment: CDR1 SGHKS and CDR2 YYEKEE (reference sequence). The CDR3 runs 10 residues. The CDR3 here is CASRLGGGYV. CDR3 sequence (DNA): TGTGCCAGCAGGTTGGGAGGAGGGTACGTC.

This clonotype was recorded at least ten times. The CDR3 bases are TGTGCCAGCAGCCTGATCCAAAATGAGCAGTTCTTC. Translation gives CASSLIQNEQFF. The chain has TRBV4-2 and TRBJ2-1; D remains ambiguous. This CDR3 region has 12 residues. From germline, CDR1 is LGHNA and CDR2 YNFKEQ. V shed 4 bases and J shed 7 bases, with 8 bases lying between them.

This clonotype came up many times. The CDR3 bases are TGCAGTGCTAGACCGTTGGCAGGGCGAGAGACCCAGTACTTC. The encoded protein is CSARPLAGRETQYF. This chain uses TRBV20-1 with TRBJ2-5; D may be TRBD1 (5 bases). The germline CDR1 and CDR2 sequences are DFQATT and SNEGSKA (reference sequence). V lost 2 bases to trimming and J lost 4 bases, with 14 bases between them. The CDR3 is 14 residues long.

The V call is TRBV20-1, the J call TRBJ1-5, with D tentatively TRBD1 (6 bases). V was cut by 6 bases and J by 5 bases, with 14 bases left in between. The CDR3 contains 13 residues. In germline, CDR1 is DFQATT, CDR2 SNEGSKA (reference sequence). This CDR3 reads CSAGGKRDQPQHF. In DNA form, the CDR3 reads TGCAGTGCAGGGGGAAAGCGAGATCAGCCCCAGCATTTT.

This chain links TRBV20-1 with TRBJ2-7; D possibly corresponds to TRBD1 (5 bases). Trimming left V 6 bases short and J 0 bases short, with 15 bases between. The germline CDR1 and CDR2 sequences are DFQATT and SNEGSKA (reference sequence). CDR3 length: 14 residues. The CDR3 DNA reads TGCAGTGCCAGGAAGGGGTCGAGCTCCTACGAGCAGTACGTC. This encodes CSARKGSSSYEQYV.